This T cell receptor (beta chain) originates from a study of blood T cells in healthy people across ages. The CDR3 spans 14 residues. Deletions cut 2 bases from V and 2 bases from J, with 10 bases between. The germline gives CDR1 MNHEY, CDR2 SVGAGI. A J-beta primer mix and a sample-barcoded 5' primer were used in a second PCR of roughly 7 to 12 cycles. TCRdb reprocessed the 5' RACE reads via MiXCR and lists one record per CDR3 protein. This table has about 640,000 distinct CDR3 sequences, 58% appearing once. Isolating PBMCs gave at least 6 million of these cells per sample. General study points: Long-lived donors carried more naive CD4+ cells and greater diversity than aged donors.

This clonotype was observed a few times. Antigen unknown. The sample was blood. The sequence derives from a man between 60 and 75 years old in good health. This sequence joins TRBV6-5 and TRBJ2-7; possible D gene TRBD2, 5 bases. The CDR3 sequence: CASSYGRGPYEQYF. The CDR3 nucleotides read TGTGCCAGCAGTTACGGTCGCGGGCCCTACGAGCAGTACTTC.